A single sample gave rise to the 25 T cell receptor beta chains below, sequenced in a study of blood T cell repertoires in COVID-19. Sequencing was performed with immunoSEQ multiplex PCR; in TCRdb, only in-frame clones are kept and a portion is missing. Of about 490,000 clones listed, approximately 85% are singletons. Sequencing used peripheral blood. These TCRs come from a human donor in a cohort sampled during active COVID-19.

The chain carries TRBV21-1 and TRBJ2-3; the table's TRBD2 call for D was not verified on the DNA. TRBV21-1 is shown as a pseudogene. This CDR3 has 19 amino acids. The CDR3: CASNWDVKGLAGGADTQYF. The DNA of the CDR3 is TGTGCCAGCAACTGGGATGTGAAGGGACTAGCGGGAGGAGCAGATACGCAGTATTTT.

V is TRBV15 and J is TRBJ1-2; TRBD1 is a possible D gene (5 bases). The V and J ends lost 1 base and 4 bases respectively, with 19 bases between them. Germline values: CDR1 LNHNV, CDR2 YYDKDF (reference sequence). CDR3 length: 17 amino acids. CDR3 region: CATSRGLPETDPYGYTF. The CDR3 DNA follows: TGTGCCACCAGCAGAGGACTCCCGGAGACAGACCCCTATGGCTACACCTTC.

V is TRBV7-2 and J is TRBJ1-1, with D possibly matching TRBD1 (5 bases). The CDR3 is 15 residues long. Trimming removed 1 base at V and 4 bases at J, with 13 bases between. Germline loops: CDR1 SGHTA, CDR2 FQGNSA. This CDR3 reads CASSLVSRVVTEAFF. Here the CDR3 DNA reads TGTGCCAGCAGCTTAGTAAGCAGGGTAGTCACTGAAGCTTTCTTT.

This clone was counted only a few times. In nucleotides, the CDR3 is TGTGCCAGCAGTGGACAGGGTAGATCACCCCTCCACTTT. Its translation: CASSGQGRSPLHF. The chain is built from TRBV25-1 and TRBJ1-6; 7 bases align to TRBD1. The germline V gene has CDR1 MGHDK and CDR2 SYGVNS. There are 13 residues in the CDR3. V shed 4 bases and J 10 bases; nucleotides not matched to a gene: 4.

The V gene is TRBV28, the J gene TRBJ2-1; 10 bases are shared with TRBD1. Per germline, CDR1 MDHEN and CDR2 SYDVKM. The trim removed 4 bases at V and 4 bases at J, leaving 7 bases unmatched. This CDR3 region has 16 residues. CDR3 sequence: CASSSVGQGVYNEQFF. CDR3 bases: TGTGCCAGCAGTTCGGTCGGACAGGGGGTTTACAATGAGCAGTTCTTC.

This clone was seen more than once but under ten times. The V call is TRBV28, the J call TRBJ1-3; D is ambiguous. The CDR3 contains 15 residues. Germline V gene sequence: CDR1 MDHEN, CDR2 SYDVKM. V was trimmed by 5 bases and J by 6 bases, leaving 17 bases between them. This CDR3 is CASSPPSGRENTIYF. The CDR3 region has the DNA TGTGCCAGCAGTCCACCCAGCGGACGAGAAAACACCATATATTTT.

In its sample, this clone was seen once. The V and J genes are TRBV6-5 and TRBJ2-7; possibly TRBD2 for D (5 bases). V lost 5 bases and J 0 bases, leaving 11 bases between the germline ends. The CDR3 covers 14 residues. Looked up from germline, CDR1 is MNHEY and CDR2 is SVGAGI. The CDR3 loop reads CASSSGAISYEQYF. In nucleotides, the CDR3 is TGTGCCAGCAGTAGCGGAGCTATCTCCTACGAGCAGTACTTC.

The V call is TRBV5-1, the J call TRBJ2-7; 8 nucleotides line up with TRBD2. Germline V gene data show CDR1 as SGHRS and CDR2 as YFSETQ. This CDR3 region has 17 residues. CDR3: CAIYRGGGQGVPYEQYF. The CDR3 DNA sequence: TGCGCTATTTACCGGGGGGGAGGCCAAGGGGTTCCCTACGAGCAGTACTTC.

The J gene is TRBJ2-3, the V gene TRBV5-1; D possibly corresponds to TRBD1 (6 bases). The length of the CDR3 is 13 residues. Trimming left V 3 bases short and J 6 bases short, with 11 bases between. Germline-derived CDR1 and CDR2 are SGHRS and YFSETQ. For the CDR3, the DNA is TGCGCCAGCAGCTATGGGACAACTGATACGCAGTATTTT. Translating it yields CASSYGTTDTQYF.

The CDR3 is CASSLDFGDQRSYNEQFF. The CDR3 nucleotides read TGTGCCAGCAGCCTCGACTTTGGTGACCAGCGGAGCTACAATGAGCAGTTCTTC. The rearrangement uses TRBV3-1 (or the pseudogene TRBV3-2) and TRBJ2-1, with D maybe TRBD2 (5 bases). Deletions cut 4 bases from V and 3 bases from J, with 22 bases between. Germline CDR1 LGHDT, CDR2 YNNKEL (reference sequence). There are 18 residues in the CDR3.

This chain joins TRBV6-5 and TRBJ1-1, with D possibly TRBD1 on 5 matching bases. The CDR3 length is 14 residues. Per germline, CDR1 MNHEY and CDR2 SVGAGI. Trimming removed 6 bases from V and 4 bases from J, with 15 bases in between. The CDR3 nucleotides are TGTGCCAGCAGCCCGTACCAGGGAAGCACTGAAGCTTTCTTT. The encoded protein is CASSPYQGSTEAFF.

This clone has only one observation. This chain uses TRBV6-5 with TRBJ2-5, with TRBD2 matching 7 bases. The junction had 9 bases not matched to a gene; V was cut back by 6 bases and J by 2 bases. The length of the CDR3 is 15 residues. Looked up from germline, CDR1 is MNHEY and CDR2 is SVGAGI. CDR3 sequence reads: CASRAFGRQQETQYF. The CDR3 DNA follows: TGTGCCAGCAGGGCTTTCGGGAGGCAACAAGAGACCCAGTACTTC.

The chain combines TRBV7-9 with TRBJ2-7; 8 bases are shared with TRBD2. The germline V gene encodes CDR1 SEHNR and CDR2 FQNEAQ (reference sequence). The trim removed 2 bases at V and 4 bases at J, leaving 7 bases unmatched. This CDR3 contains 15 residues. The CDR3 DNA reads as TGTGCCAGCAGCTTAACAGCGGGAGTCCCTTACGAGCAGTACTTC. Translated, it gives CASSLTAGVPYEQYF.

The genes are TRBV19 and TRBJ2-6, with 8 positions matching TRBD2. The ends lost 6 bases at V and 4 bases at J; junction bases unmatched: 5. Germline values: CDR1 LNHDA, CDR2 SQIVND (reference sequence). The length of the CDR3 is 15 residues. The CDR3 DNA reads as TGTGCCAGTAGCAATAGCGGGAACGGGGCCAACGTCCTGACTTTC. This sequence encodes CASSNSGNGANVLTF.

This chain joins TRBV7-6 and TRBJ2-1, with D possibly TRBD2 on 7 matching bases. This CDR3 is built from 15 residues. CDR1 is SGHVS, CDR2 FNYEAQ, per germline. Deletions cut 0 bases from V and 7 bases from J, with 13 bases between. CDR3 coding DNA: TGTGCCAGCAGCTTAGCCGGGGGGCAAGGTAATGAGCAGTTCTTC. Amino acids: CASSLAGGQGNEQFF.

This chain connects TRBV19 to TRBJ2-1; possible D gene TRBD1, 6 bases. The ends were cut back, 3 bases at V and 1 base at J, with 10 bases in the middle. The germline V gene encodes CDR1 LNHDA and CDR2 SQIVND (reference sequence). This CDR3 spans 15 amino acids. In nucleotides, the CDR3 is TGTGCCAGTAGTATTCAGGGGAATTCCTACAATGAGCAGTTCTTC. This codes for CASSIQGNSYNEQFF.

The sample holds a few counts of this clone. The V and J genes are TRBV6-6 and TRBJ2-1, with 8 positions matching TRBD2. From germline, CDR1 is MNHNY and CDR2 SVGAGI (reference sequence). V was clipped by 5 bases and J by 8 bases; unmatched bases: 14. This CDR3 is 16 amino acids long. The CDR3 nucleotides are TGTGCCAGCAGTAGATCCGGGACTAGGGGTTTCGATGAGCAGTTCTTC. Its protein product is CASSRSGTRGFDEQFF.

This clone was found a few times. The chain has TRBV29-1 and TRBJ2-7; 8 bases fit TRBD2. V dropped 4 bases and J dropped 5; count of bases not matched to a gene: 10. The CDR3 is 14 amino acids. CDR1 and CDR2 (germline): SQVTM, ANQGSEA. The CDR3 nucleotides are TGCAGCGTTGCGCTGGGGCTAGCGGGCGACGAGCAGTACTTC. Translated, it gives CSVALGLAGDEQYF.

J is TRBJ2-7 and V is TRBV27; weak D call: TRBD1 (5 bases). Trimming took 6 bases from V and 3 from J, leaving 12 bases between them. The CDR3 has 13 amino acids. Per germline, CDR1 MNHEY and CDR2 SMNVEV (reference sequence). Here the CDR3 DNA reads TGTGCCAGCAGCCCTGGACACTTCTACGAGCAGTACTTC. It specifies CASSPGHFYEQYF.

Comment on this clone: The same CDR3 can be traced to other DNA sequences in this sample. This rearrangement joins TRBV5-1 to TRBJ2-3; D gene uncertain. The V gene's germline CDR1 is SGHRS and CDR2 YFSETQ. V was cut by 0 bases and J by 2 bases, with 7 bases left in between. The CDR3 is 14 residues long. The CDR3 sequence: CASSLAQITDTQYF. In nucleotides, the CDR3 is TGCGCCAGCAGCTTGGCGCAGATCACAGATACGCAGTATTTT.

CDR3: CASSLLTGENTIYF. The DNA for the CDR3 is TGCGCCAGCAGCCTCTTAACAGGGGAAAACACCATATATTTT. The chain has TRBV4-1 and TRBJ1-3, with 7 positions matching TRBD1. From germline, CDR1 is MGHRA and CDR2 YSYEKL. The CDR3 length is 14 residues. Losses at the gene ends were 4 bases for V and 6 bases for J; bases not matched to a gene: 6.

This clone was seen a few times. CDR3 in amino acids: CASSPVSIAGTDTQYF. CDR3 sequence (DNA): TGTGCCAGCAGTCCCGTGAGCATAGCGGGCACAGATACGCAGTATTTT. The gene calls are TRBV5-4 and TRBJ2-3; a possible D gene is TRBD2 (6 bases). The V gene's germline CDR1 is SGHNT and CDR2 YYREEE (reference sequence). This CDR3 is built from 16 residues. The V end was cut by 5 bases, the J end by 1 base, with 17 bases between.

The chain links TRBV2 to TRBJ1-2; D is possibly TRBD1 (6 bases). Trimming pared 11 bases from V and 7 bases from J, leaving 17 bases between. The CDR3 totals 12 residues. From germline, CDR1 is SNHLY and CDR2 FYNNEI. For the CDR3, the DNA is TGTGCCGGACATGGACAGTTTTTTGGCTACACCTTC. The encoded protein is CAGHGQFFGYTF.

This clone was seen repeatedly, ten times or more. The V call is TRBV7-2, the J call TRBJ1-5; the D gene is possibly TRBD1 (6 bases). The V gene's germline CDR1 is SGHTA and CDR2 FQGNSA. The CDR3 is made up of 13 amino acids. V was trimmed by 1 base and J by 6 bases, leaving 7 bases between them. CDR3 in DNA: TGTGCCAGCAGCTTAGTAGGGGGTCAGCCCCAGCATTTT. It translates to CASSLVGGQPQHF.

The V gene is TRBV5-4, the J gene TRBJ2-1; TRBD2 agrees at 9 bases. Germline trimming cut 1 base from V and 7 bases from J; bases unmatched to any gene: 9. This CDR3 spans 16 amino acids. Germline lookup yields CDR1 SGHNT and CDR2 YYREEE (reference sequence). The chain's CDR3 is CASSLLASGTGNEQFF. The CDR3 nucleotides are TGTGCCAGCAGCTTGCTGGCTAGCGGGACTGGGAATGAGCAGTTCTTC.